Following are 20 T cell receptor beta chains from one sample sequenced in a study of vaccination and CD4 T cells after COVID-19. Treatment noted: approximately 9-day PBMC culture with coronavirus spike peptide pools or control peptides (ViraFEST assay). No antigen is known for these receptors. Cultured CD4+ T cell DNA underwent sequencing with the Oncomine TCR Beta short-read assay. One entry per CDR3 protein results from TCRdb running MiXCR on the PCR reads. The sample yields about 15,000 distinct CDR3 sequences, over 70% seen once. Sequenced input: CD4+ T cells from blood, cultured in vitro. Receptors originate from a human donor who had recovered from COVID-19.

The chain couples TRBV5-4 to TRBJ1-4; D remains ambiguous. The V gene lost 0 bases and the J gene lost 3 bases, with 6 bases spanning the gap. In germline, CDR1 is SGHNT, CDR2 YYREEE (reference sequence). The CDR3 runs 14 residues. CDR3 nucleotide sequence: TGTGCCAGCAGCTTGGCACAGTCTAATGAAAAACTGTTTTTT. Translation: CASSLAQSNEKLFF.

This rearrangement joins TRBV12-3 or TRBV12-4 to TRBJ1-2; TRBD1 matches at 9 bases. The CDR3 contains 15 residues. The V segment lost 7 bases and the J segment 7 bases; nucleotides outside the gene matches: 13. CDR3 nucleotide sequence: TGTGCCAGCACCCAAGGGACAGGGATGTGGGCTGGCTACACCTTC. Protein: CASTQGTGMWAGYTF.

The CDR3 is CAISEGLAANNSPLHF. DNA for the CDR3: TGTGCCATCAGTGAAGGGTTGGCGGCGAATAATTCACCCCTCCACTTT. The chain uses TRBV10-3 and TRBJ1-6; no clear D. CDR3 size: 16 residues. CDR1 and CDR2 from the germline V gene are ENHRY and SYGVKD. The V gene lost 3 bases and the J gene lost 5 bases, with 14 bases spanning the gap.

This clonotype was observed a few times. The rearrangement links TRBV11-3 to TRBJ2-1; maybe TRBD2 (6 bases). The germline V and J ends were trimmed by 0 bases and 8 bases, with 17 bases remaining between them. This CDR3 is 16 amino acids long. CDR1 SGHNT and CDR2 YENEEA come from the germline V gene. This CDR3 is CASSLDGRDGFDEQFF. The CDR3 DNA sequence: TGTGCCAGCAGCTTAGACGGGCGGGATGGTTTCGATGAGCAGTTCTTC.

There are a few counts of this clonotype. CDR3 nucleotide sequence: TGTGCCAGCAGTGATGGGGCAGCCTATGGCTACACCTTC. Encoded protein: CASSDGAAYGYTF. The chain is built from TRBV2 and TRBJ1-2; a possible D gene is TRBD1 (5 bases). Per the germline V gene, CDR1 is SNHLY and CDR2 is FYNNEI. This CDR3 has 13 amino acids. V was pared by 3 bases and J by 4 bases, with 9 bases between.

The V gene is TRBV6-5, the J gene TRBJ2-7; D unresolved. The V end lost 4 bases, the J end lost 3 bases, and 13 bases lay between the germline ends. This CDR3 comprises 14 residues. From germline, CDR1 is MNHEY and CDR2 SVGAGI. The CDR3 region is CASSFQESVYEQYF. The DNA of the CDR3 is TGTGCCAGCAGTTTCCAAGAATCCGTCTACGAGCAGTACTTC.

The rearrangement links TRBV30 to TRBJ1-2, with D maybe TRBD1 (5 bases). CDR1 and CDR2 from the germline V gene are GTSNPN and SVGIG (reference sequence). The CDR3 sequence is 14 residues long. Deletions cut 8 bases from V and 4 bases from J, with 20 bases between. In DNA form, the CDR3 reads TGTGCCAGAGACTTTGGTGGGGGGAGCTATGGCTACACCTTC. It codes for CARDFGGGSYGYTF. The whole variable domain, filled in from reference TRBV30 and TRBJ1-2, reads SQTIHQWPATLVQPVGSPLSLECTVEGTSNPNLYWYRQAAGRGLQLLFYSVGIGQISSEVPQNLSASRPQDRQFILSSKKLLLSDSGFYLCARDFGGGSYGYTFGSGTRLTVV.

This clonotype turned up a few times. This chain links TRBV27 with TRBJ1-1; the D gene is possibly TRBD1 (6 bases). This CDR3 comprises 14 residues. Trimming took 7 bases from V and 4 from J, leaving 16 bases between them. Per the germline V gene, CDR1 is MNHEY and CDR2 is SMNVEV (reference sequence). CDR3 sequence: CASTKGGRGTEAFF. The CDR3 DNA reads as TGTGCCAGCACAAAGGGGGGGCGGGGCACTGAAGCTTTCTTT.

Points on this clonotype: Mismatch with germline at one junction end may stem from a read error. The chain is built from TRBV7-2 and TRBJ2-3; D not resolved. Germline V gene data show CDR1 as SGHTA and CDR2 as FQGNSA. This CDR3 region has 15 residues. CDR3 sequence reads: CAGSTGLKISDTQYF. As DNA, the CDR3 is TGTGCCGGCAGTACGGGTCTTAAAATCTCAGATACGCAGTATTTT. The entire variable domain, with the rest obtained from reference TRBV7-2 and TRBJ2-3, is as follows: GAGVSQSPSNKVTEKGKDVELRCDPISGHTALYWYRQSLGQGLEFLIYFQGNSAPDKSGLPSDRFSAERTGGSVSTLTIQRTQQEDSAVYLCAGSTGLKISDTQYFGPGTRLTVL.

In nucleotides, the CDR3 is TGTGCCAGCAGCTTAGGCAAGACAAACCTCTACGAGCAGTACTTC. Its protein is CASSLGKTNLYEQYF. The rearrangement links TRBV7-2 to TRBJ2-7; no firm D call. CDR1 SGHTA and CDR2 FQGNSA come from the germline V gene. The length of the CDR3 is 15 residues. Between the trimmed V and J ends, which lost 1 base and 3 bases, there was a span of 13 bases.

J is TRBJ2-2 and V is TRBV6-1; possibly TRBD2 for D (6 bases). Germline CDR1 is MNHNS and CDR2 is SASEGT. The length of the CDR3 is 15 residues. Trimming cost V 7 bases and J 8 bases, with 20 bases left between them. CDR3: CASIGGLPHRGELFF. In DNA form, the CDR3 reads TGTGCCAGCATTGGGGGACTCCCCCACAGGGGGGAGCTGTTTTTT.

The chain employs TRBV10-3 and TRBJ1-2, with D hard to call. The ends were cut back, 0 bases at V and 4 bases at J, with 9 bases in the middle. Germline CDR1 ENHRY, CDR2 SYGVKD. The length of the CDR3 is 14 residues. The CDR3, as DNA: TGTGCCATCAGTGAGTCGTGGCAATTCTATGGCTACACCTTC. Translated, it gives CAISESWQFYGYTF.

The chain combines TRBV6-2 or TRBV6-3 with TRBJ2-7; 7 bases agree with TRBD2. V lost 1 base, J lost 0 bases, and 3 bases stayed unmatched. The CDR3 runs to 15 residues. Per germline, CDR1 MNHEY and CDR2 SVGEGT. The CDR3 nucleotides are TGTGCCAGCAGTTACTACGGGAGGAGCTCCTACGAGCAGTACTTC. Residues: CASSYYGRSSYEQYF.

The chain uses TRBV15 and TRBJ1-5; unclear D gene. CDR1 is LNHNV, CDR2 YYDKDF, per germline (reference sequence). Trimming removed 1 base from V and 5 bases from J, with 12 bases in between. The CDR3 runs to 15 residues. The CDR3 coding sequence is TGTGCCACCAGCAGAGCGGGCCTAAAAGATCAGCCCCAGCATTTT. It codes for CATSRAGLKDQPQHF.

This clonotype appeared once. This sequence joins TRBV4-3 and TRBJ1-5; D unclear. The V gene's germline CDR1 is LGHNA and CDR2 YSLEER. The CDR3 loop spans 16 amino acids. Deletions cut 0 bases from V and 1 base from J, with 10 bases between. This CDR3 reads CASSQDVGGSNQPQHF. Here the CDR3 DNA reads TGCGCCAGCAGCCAAGATGTGGGAGGGAGCAATCAGCCCCAGCATTTT.

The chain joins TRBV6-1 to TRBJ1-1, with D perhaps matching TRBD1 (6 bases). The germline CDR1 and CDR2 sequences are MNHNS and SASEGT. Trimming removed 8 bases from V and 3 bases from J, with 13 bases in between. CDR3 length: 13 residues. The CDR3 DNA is TGTGCCAGCCACACAGGGACCCACACTGAAGCTTTCTTT. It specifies CASHTGTHTEAFF.

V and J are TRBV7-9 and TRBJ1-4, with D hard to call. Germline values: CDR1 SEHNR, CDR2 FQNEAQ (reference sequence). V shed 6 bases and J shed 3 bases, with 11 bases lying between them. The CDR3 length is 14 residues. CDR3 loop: CASSPGRSNEKLFF. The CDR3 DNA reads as TGTGCCAGCAGTCCCGGGAGGTCTAATGAAAAACTGTTTTTT.

The CDR3 spells CASSVQSYGSPLHF. In nucleotides, the CDR3 is TGTGCCAGCAGCGTACAGAGTTACGGTTCACCCCTCCACTTT. The chain couples TRBV9 to TRBJ1-6; D remains unclear. Germline loops: CDR1 SGDLS, CDR2 YYNGEE. Trimming took off 1 base at V and 9 bases at J, with 11 bases between the two ends. The CDR3 runs 14 residues.

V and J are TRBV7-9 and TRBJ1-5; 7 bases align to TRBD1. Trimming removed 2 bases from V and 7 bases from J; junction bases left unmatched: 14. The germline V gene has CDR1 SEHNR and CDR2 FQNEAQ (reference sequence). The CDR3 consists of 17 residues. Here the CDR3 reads CASSLIVAGGLGQPQHF. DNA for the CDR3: TGTGCCAGCAGCTTAATTGTTGCAGGGGGATTGGGGCAGCCCCAGCATTTT. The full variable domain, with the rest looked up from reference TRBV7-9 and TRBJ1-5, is DTGVSQNPRHKITKRGQNVTFRCDPISEHNRLYWYRQTLGQGPEFLTYFQNEAQLEKSRLLSDRFSAERPKGSFSTLEIQRTEQGDSAMYLCASSLIVAGGLGQPQHFGDGTRLSIL.

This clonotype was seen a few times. This CDR3 is CASSLDSNQPQHF. The CDR3 region has the DNA TGTGCCAGCAGCTTAGACAGCAATCAGCCCCAGCATTTT. V usage is TRBV7-2 and J usage is TRBJ1-5, with D unclear. CDR1 and CDR2 from the germline V gene are SGHTA and FQGNSA. Trimming removed 1 base at V and 1 base at J, with 2 bases between. There are 13 residues in the CDR3.